This paragraph reports one T cell receptor beta chain. The CDR3 spans 15 residues. The germline CDR1 and CDR2 sequences are MNHEY and SVGEGT. V lost 5 bases to trimming and J lost 7 bases; unmatched junction nucleotides: 9. Profiling relied on immunoSEQ multiplex PCR, and the TCRdb table lists in-frame clones only, not all of them. The sample includes hundreds of thousands of clones, 86% of them seen just once. The data were obtained in a study of blood T cell repertoires in COVID-19. Looking at the study overall: The samples span acute and convalescent COVID-19 from the United States, Italy and Spain. T cells, B-cell-depleted T cells, or PBMCs provided the cDNA or gDNA that served as material.

This receptor was taken from a woman in her thirties with active or convalescent COVID-19. The V and J genes are TRBV6-2 or TRBV6-3 and TRBJ2-2; TRBD1 matches 8 bases. The sample comprised peripheral blood. Here the CDR3 DNA reads TGTGCCAGCAGTATCCAGGGGGCAGGGCACGGGGAGCTGTTTTTT. Translation gives CASSIQGAGHGELFF.